This TCR beta chain appears in the sequencing data of a study of T cell responses to AZD1222 COVID-19 vaccine. Repertoires were generated with immunoSEQ multiplex PCR, while TCRdb's copy carries only in-frame clones and drops some. Of under 200,000 clones in the sample, almost 90% were seen once. The CDR3 is 13 amino acids. CDR1 is LNHDA and CDR2 is SQIVND in the germline V gene (reference sequence). V lost 6 bases, J lost 3 bases, and 11 bases lay in between. Study observations and caveats: Females made up more of the donors, who were largely white British, and clonal diversity may have come out too low.

Regarding this clone: Its antigen is unidentified.

This chain connects TRBV19 to TRBJ1-1; D remains unclear. The sequencing here drew on peripheral blood, taken on day 0 of AZD1222 vaccination. The clonotype was recovered from an adult in good health. In DNA form, the CDR3 reads TGTGCCAGTAGGACTGCCTGGGACACTGAAGCTTTCTTT. It is translated as CASRTAWDTEAFF. The complete variable domain, with remaining parts taken from reference TRBV19 and TRBJ1-1, reads DGGITQSPKYLFRKEGQNVTLSCEQNLNHDAMYWYRQDPGQGLRLIYYSQIVNDFQKGDIAEGYSVSREKKESFPLTVTSAQKNPTAFYLCASRTAWDTEAFFGQGTRLTVV.